This T cell receptor (beta chain) is drawn from a study of blood T cells in healthy people across ages. Primers used in a second PCR of about 6 to 11 cycles were a sample-barcoded 5' primer and a J-beta primer mix. TCRdb redid the calling of the 5' RACE reads with MiXCR, one entry per CDR3 protein. The sample includes under 1,100,000 distinct CDR3 sequences, almost 25% of them seen just once. A few counts support this clonotype. This same sample was also taken into another study, of T cells of mothers and their children.

This receptor was taken from a girl aged 2-10 years in good health. The sequenced material came from blood.

The CDR3, as DNA: TGTGCCAGCAGTTTCTCTAGGTTAGCAGATACGCAGTATTTT. It is translated as CASSFSRLADTQYF. This sequence joins TRBV27 and TRBJ2-3; D call uncertain. The CDR3 runs 14 residues. V was trimmed by 3 bases and J by 4 bases, leaving 11 bases between them. Germline V gene data show CDR1 as MNHEY and CDR2 as SMNVEV (reference sequence).